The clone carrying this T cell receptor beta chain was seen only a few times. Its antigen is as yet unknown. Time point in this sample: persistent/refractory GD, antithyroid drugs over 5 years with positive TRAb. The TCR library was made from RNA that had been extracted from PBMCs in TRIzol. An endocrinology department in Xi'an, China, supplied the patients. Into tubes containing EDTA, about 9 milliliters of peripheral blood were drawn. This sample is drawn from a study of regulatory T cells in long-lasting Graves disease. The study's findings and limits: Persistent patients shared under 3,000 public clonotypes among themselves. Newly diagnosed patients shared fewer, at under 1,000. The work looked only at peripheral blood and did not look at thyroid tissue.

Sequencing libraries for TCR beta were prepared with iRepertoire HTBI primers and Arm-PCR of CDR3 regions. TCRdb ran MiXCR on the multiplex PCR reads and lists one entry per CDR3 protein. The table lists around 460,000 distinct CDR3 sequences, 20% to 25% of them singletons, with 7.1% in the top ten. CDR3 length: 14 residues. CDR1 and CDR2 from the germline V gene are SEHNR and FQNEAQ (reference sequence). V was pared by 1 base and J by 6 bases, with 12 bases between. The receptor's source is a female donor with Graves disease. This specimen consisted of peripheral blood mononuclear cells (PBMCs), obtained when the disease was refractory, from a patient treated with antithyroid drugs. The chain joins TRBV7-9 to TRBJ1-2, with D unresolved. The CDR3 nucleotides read TGTGCCAGCAGCTTAGTCAAAGGGTTTCATGGCTACACCTTC. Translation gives CASSLVKGFHGYTF.